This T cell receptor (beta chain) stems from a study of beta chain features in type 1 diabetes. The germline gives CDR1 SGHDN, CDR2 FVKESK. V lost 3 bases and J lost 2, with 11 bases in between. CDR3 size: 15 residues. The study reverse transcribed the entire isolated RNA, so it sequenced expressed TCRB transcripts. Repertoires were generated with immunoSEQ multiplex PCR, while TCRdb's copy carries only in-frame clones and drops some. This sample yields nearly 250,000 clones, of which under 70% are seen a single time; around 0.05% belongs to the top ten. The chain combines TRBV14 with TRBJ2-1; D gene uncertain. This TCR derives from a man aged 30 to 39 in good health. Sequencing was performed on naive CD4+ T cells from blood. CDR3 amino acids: CASSQGLQTYNEQFF. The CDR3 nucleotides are TGTGCCAGCAGCCAGGGTTTGCAGACCTACAATGAGCAGTTCTTC.